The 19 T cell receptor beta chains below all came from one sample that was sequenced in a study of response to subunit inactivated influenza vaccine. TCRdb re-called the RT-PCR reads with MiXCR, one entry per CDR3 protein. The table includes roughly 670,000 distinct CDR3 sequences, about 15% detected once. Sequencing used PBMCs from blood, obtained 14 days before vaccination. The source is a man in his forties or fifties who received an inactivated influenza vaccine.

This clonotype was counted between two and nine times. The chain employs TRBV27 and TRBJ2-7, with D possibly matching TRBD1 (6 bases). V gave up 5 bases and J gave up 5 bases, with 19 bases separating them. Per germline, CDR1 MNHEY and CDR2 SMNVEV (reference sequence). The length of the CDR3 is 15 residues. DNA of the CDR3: TGTGCCAGCAGTCGGGTTGTAAGGGGGAGCCACGAGCAGTACTTC. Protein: CASSRVVRGSHEQYF.

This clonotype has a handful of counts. CDR3: CASSLTLRGRNEQFF. The DNA for the CDR3 is TGTGCCAGCAGCTTAACCCTGCGGGGGCGGAATGAGCAGTTCTTC. V is TRBV5-6 and J is TRBJ2-1; possibly TRBD2 for D (7 bases). The CDR3 is 15 amino acids. Germline V CDR1 and CDR2: SGHDT, YYEEEE. V shed 2 bases and J shed 7 bases, with 16 bases lying between them.

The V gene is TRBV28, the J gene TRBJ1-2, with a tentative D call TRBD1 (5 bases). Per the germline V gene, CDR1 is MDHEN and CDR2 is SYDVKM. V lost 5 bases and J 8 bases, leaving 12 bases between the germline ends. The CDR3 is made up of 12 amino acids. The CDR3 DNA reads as TGTGCCAGCAGTCCCCGACAGTCGGGCTACACCTTC. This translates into CASSPRQSGYTF.

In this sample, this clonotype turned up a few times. CDR3 protein: CASSTGQGGFTTNEKLFF. The DNA of the CDR3 is TGTGCCAGCAGTACGGGACAGGGCGGTTTTACAACTAATGAAAAACTGTTTTTT. The V gene is TRBV4-2, the J gene TRBJ1-4; TRBD1 aligns across 9 bases. This CDR3 has 18 amino acids. Germline V lookup: CDR1 LGHNA, CDR2 YNFKEQ. The V segment lost 6 bases and the J segment 0 bases; nucleotides outside the gene matches: 11.

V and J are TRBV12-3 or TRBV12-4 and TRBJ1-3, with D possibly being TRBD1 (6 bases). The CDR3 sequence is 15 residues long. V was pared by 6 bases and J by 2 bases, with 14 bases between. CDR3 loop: CASRRTAAPGNTIYF. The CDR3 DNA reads TGTGCCAGCAGGAGGACAGCCGCCCCTGGAAACACCATATATTTT.

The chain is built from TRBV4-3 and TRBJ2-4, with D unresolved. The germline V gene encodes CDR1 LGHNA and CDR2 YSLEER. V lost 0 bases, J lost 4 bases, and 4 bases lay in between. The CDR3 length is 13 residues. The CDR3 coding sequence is TGCGCCAGCAGCCAAGATTTTAAAAACATTCAGTACTTC. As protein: CASSQDFKNIQYF.

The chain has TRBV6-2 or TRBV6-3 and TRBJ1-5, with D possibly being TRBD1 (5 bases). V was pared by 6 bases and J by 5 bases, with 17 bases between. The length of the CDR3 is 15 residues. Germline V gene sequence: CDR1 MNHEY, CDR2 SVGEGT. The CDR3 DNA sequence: TGTGCCAGCAGCTCGGGGCCTTATGGGGATCAGCCCCAGCATTTT. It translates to CASSSGPYGDQPQHF.

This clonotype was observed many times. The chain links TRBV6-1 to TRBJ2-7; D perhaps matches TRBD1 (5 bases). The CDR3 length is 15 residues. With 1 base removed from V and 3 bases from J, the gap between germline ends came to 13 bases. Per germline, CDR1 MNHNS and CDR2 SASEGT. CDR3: CASSEGQGAFYEQYF. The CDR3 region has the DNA TGTGCCAGCAGTGAAGGGCAGGGCGCCTTCTACGAGCAGTACTTC.

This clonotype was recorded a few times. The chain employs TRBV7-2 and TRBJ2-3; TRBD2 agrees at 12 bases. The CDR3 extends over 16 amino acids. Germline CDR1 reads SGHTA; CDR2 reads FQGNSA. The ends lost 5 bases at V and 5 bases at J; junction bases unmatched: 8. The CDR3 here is CASSPTSGSGGDTQYF. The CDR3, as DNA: TGTGCCAGCAGCCCGACTAGCGGGAGCGGTGGAGATACGCAGTATTTT.

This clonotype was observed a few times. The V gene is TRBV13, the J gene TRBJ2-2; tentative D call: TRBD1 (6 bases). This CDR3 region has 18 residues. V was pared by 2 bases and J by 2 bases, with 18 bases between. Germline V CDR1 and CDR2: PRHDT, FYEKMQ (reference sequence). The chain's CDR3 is CASSLIPARGPNTGELFF. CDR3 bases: TGTGCCAGCAGCTTAATTCCGGCCAGGGGACCCAACACCGGGGAGCTGTTTTTT.

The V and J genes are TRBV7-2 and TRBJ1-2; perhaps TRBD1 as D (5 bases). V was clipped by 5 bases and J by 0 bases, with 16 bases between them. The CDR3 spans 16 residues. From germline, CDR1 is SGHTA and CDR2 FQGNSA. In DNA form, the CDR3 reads TGTGCCAGCAGCCAGAACTCCGGGACGCCTAACTATGGCTACACCTTC. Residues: CASSQNSGTPNYGYTF.

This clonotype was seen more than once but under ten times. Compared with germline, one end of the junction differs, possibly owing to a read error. For the CDR3, the DNA is TGTGCCATCAGTGCGGGACGGGGCCAACAGACCCAGTACTTC. Amino acid sequence: CAISAGRGQQTQYF. The genes are TRBV10-3 and TRBJ2-5; possibly TRBD1 or TRBD2 for D (5 bases each). The germline CDR1 and CDR2 sequences are ENHRY and SYGVKD. The CDR3 has 14 amino acids.

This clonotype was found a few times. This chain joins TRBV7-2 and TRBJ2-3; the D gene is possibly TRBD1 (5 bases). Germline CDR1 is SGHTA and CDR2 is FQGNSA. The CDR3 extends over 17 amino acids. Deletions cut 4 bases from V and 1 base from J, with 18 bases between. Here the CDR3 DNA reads TGTGCCAGCAGCTCAGCCAGGGCTTTTCTCGGCACAGATACGCAGTATTTT. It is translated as CASSSARAFLGTDTQYF.

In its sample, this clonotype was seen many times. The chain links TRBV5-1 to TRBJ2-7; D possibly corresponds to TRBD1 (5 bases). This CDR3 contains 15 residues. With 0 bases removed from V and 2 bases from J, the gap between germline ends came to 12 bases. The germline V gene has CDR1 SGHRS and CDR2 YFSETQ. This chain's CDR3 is CASSLGGNTPYEQYF. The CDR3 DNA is TGCGCCAGCAGCTTGGGGGGCAATACCCCCTACGAGCAGTACTTC.

This CDR3 reads CASSGRQADTQYF. DNA of the CDR3: TGCGCCAGCAGCGGCCGACAGGCAGATACGCAGTATTTT. The chain joins TRBV5-1 to TRBJ2-3; maybe TRBD1 (6 bases). The CDR3 is 13 residues long. V lost 4 bases and J 4 bases, leaving 10 bases between the germline ends. Germline CDR1 is SGHRS and CDR2 is YFSETQ.

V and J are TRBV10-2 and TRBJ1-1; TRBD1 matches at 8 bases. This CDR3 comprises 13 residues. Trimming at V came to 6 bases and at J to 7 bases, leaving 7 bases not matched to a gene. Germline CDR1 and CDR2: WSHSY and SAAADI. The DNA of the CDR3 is TGCGCCAGCAGGGGACAGGAACACGTTGAAGCTTTCTTT. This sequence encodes CASRGQEHVEAFF.

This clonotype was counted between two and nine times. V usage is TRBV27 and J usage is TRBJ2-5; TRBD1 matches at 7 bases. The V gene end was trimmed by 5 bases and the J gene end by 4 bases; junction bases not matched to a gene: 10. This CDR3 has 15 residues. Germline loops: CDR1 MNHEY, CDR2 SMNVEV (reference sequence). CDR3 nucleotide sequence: TGTGCCAGCAGTCCGACAGGGAGCGCGCTAGAGACCCAGTACTTC. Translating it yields CASSPTGSALETQYF.

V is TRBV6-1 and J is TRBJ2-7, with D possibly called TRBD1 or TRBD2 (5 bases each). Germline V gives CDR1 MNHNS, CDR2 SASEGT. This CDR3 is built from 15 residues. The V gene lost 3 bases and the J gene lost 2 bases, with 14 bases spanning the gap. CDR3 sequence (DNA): TGTGCCAGCAGTGATCCCGGGACGGTAACCTACGAGCAGTACTTC. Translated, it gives CASSDPGTVTYEQYF.

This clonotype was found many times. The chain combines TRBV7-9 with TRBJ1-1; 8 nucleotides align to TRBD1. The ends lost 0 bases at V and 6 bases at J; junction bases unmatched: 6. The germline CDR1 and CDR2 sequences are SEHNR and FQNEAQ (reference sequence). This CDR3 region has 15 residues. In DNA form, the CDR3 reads TGTGCCAGCAGCTTAGCGGACAGGGACGGGCCTGAAGCTTTCTTT. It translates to CASSLADRDGPEAFF. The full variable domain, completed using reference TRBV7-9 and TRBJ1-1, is DTGVSQNPRHKITKRGQNVTFRCDPISEHNRLYWYRQTLGQGPEFLTYFQNEAQLEKSRLLSDRFSAERPKGSFSTLEIQRTEQGDSAMYLCASSLADRDGPEAFFGQGTRLTVV.